This TCR beta chain was captured in a study of blood T cells in healthy people across ages. A second PCR of 7 to 11 cycles used a sample-barcoded 5' primer and a J-beta primer mix. Per sample, CDR3-containing paired-end reads numbered at least 2.5 million. Using its own MiXCR run on the 5' RACE reads, TCRdb lists one record per CDR3 protein. The data contain about 1.1 million distinct CDR3 sequences, roughly two fifths of them singletons. The study's findings and limits: Significant beta diversity loss was already apparent by age roughly 38, declining roughly linearly.

This clonotype was seen a handful of times. Its target is not known. Per individual sample, total RNA of at least 5 micrograms was extracted. The sample consisted of blood. The clonotype comes from a man between 18 and 35 years old in good health.

DNA of the CDR3: TGTGCCACCAGCAGTGTTGTGGGGGGGCTCGATGGCTACACCTTC. Its translation is CATSSVVGGLDGYTF. This chain joins TRBV15 and TRBJ1-2; maybe TRBD1 (6 bases). This CDR3 contains 15 residues. Trimming stripped 3 bases from V and 6 bases from J, with 17 bases between. Germline V CDR1 and CDR2: LNHNV, YYDKDF (reference sequence).